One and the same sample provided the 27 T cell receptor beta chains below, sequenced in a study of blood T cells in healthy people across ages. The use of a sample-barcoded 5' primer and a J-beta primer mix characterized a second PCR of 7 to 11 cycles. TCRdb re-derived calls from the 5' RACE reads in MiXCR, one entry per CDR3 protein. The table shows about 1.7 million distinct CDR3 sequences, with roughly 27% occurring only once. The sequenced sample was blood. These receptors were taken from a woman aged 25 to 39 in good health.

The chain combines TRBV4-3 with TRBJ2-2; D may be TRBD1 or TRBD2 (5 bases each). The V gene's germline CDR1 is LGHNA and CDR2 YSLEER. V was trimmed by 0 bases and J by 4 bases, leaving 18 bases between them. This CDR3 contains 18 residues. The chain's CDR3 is CASSQDAGAGTSTGELFF. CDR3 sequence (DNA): TGCGCCAGCAGCCAAGATGCTGGGGCGGGCACGAGCACCGGGGAGCTGTTTTTT.

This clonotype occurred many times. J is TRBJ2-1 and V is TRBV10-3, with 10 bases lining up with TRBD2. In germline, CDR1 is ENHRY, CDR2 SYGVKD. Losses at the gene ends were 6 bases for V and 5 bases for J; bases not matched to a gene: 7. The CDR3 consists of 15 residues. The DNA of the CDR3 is TGTGCCATCAGACCTGTAGCGGGGGGCGACAATGAGCAGTTCTTC. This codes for CAIRPVAGGDNEQFF.

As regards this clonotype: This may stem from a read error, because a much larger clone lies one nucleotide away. The CDR3 reads CSVEDPNGGYEQYF. The CDR3 DNA reads as TGCAGCGTTGAAGATCCAAACGGGGGGTACGAGCAGTACTTC. This chain connects TRBV29-1 to TRBJ2-7; 7 nucleotides match TRBD2. Trimming cost V 0 bases and J 4 bases; bases outside gene matches: 6. In germline, CDR1 is SQVTM, CDR2 ANQGSEA. The CDR3 length is 14 residues.

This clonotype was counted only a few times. CDR3 coding DNA: TGTGCCAGCAGCCTTAGACAGAACGATGGCTACACCTTC. Its protein is CASSLRQNDGYTF. The chain employs TRBV6-5 and TRBJ1-2, with D maybe TRBD1 (5 bases). Germline CDR1 is MNHEY and CDR2 is SVGAGI. CDR3 length equals 13 residues. Deletions cut 6 bases from V and 6 bases from J, with 14 bases between.

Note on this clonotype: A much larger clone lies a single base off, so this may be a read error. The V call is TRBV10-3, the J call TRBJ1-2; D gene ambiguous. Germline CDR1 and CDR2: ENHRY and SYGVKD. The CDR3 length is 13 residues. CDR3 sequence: CAISEGDLYGHTF. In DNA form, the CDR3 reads TGTGCCATCAGTGAGGGAGACCTCTATGGCCACACCTTC.

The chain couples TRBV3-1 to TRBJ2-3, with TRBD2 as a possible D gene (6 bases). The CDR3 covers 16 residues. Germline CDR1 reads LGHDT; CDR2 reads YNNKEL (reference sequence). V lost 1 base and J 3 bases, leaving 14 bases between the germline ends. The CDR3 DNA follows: TGTGCCAGCAGCCAAGTCCCGGGAGCTCAGACAGATACGCAGTATTTT. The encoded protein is CASSQVPGAQTDTQYF.

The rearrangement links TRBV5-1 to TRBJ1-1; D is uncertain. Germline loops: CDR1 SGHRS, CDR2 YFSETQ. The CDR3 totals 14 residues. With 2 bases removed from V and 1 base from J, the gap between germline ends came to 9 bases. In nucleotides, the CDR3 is TGCGCCAGCAGCTTAGTCAGCGCGAACACTGAAGCTTTCTTT. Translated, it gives CASSLVSANTEAFF.

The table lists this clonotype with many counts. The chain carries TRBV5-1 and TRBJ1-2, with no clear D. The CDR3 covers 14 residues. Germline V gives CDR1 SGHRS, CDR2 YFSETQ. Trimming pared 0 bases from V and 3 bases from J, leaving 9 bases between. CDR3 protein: CASSLGLGDYGYTF. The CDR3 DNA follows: TGCGCCAGCAGCTTGGGGTTGGGAGACTATGGCTACACCTTC.

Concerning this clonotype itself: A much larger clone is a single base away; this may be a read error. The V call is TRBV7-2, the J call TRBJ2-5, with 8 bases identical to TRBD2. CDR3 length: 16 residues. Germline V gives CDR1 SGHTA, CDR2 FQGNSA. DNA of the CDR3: TGTGCCAGCAACTTAGGTCGTCCGGGAGGGCCTGAGACCCAGTACTTC. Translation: CASNLGRPGGPETQYF. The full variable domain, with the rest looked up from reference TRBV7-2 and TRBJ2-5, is GAGVSQSPSNKVTEKGKDVELRCDPISGHTALYWYRQSLGQGLEFLIYFQGNSAPDKSGLPSDRFSAERTGGSVSTLTIQRTQQEDSAVYLCASNLGRPGGPETQYFGPGTRLLVL.

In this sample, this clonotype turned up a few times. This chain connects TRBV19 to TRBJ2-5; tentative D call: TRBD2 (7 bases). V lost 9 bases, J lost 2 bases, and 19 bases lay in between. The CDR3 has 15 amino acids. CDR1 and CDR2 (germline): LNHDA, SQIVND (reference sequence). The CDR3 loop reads CASNRRGTKQETQYF. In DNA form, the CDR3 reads TGTGCCAGCAATAGGAGGGGGACTAAACAAGAGACCCAGTACTTC. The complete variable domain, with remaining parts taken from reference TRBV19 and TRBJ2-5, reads DGGITQSPKYLFRKEGQNVTLSCEQNLNHDAMYWYRQDPGQGLRLIYYSQIVNDFQKGDIAEGYSVSREKKESFPLTVTSAQKNPTAFYLCASNRRGTKQETQYFGPGTRLLVL.

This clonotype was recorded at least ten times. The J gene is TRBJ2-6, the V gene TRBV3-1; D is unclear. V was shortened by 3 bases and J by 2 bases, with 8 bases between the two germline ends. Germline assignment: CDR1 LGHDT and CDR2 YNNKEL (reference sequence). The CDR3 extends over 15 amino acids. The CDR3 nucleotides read TGTGCCAGCAGCCAGGGAACACCTGGGGCCAACGTCCTGACTTTC. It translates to CASSQGTPGANVLTF.

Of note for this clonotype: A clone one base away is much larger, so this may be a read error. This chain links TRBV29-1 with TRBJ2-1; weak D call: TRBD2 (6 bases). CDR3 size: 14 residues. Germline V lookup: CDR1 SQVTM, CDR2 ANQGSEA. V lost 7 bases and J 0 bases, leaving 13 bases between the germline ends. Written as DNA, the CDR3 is TGCAGCGGTACTAACGGGAGCTCCTACAATGAGCAGTTCTTC. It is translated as CSGTNGSSYNEQFF.

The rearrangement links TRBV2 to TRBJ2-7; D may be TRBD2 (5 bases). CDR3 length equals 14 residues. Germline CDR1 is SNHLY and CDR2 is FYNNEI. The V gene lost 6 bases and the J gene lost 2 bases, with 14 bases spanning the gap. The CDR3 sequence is CASRQREVPYEQYF. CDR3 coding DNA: TGTGCCAGCAGGCAGAGGGAAGTCCCCTACGAGCAGTACTTC.

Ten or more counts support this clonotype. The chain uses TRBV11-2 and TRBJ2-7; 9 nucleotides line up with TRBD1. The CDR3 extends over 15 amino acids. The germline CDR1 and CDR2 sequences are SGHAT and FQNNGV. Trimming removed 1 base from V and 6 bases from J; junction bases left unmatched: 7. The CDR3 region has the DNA TGTGCCAGCAGCTTAGTCTTTAGACAGGGGGGCGAGCAGTACTTC. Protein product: CASSLVFRQGGEQYF.

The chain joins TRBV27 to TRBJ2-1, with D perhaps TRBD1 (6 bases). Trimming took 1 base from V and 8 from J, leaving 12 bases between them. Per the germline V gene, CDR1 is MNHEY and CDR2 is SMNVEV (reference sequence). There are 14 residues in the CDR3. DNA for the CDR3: TGTGCCAGCAGTTTATTTACAGGGAGCGATGAGCAGTTCTTC. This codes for CASSLFTGSDEQFF.

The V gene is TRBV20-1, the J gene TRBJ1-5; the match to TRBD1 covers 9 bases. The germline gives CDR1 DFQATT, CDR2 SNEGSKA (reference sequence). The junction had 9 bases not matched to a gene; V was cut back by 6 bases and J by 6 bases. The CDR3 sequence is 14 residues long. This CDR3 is CSAFSGQGSQPQHF. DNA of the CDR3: TGCAGTGCCTTCTCTGGACAGGGGAGTCAGCCCCAGCATTTT.

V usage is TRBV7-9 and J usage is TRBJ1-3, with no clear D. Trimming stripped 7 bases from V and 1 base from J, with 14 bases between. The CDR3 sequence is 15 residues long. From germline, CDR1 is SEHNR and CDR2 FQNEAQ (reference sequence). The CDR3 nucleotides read TGTGCCAGCACCTCATCGGACGGATCTGGAAACACCATATATTTT. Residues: CASTSSDGSGNTIYF.

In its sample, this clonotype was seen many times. The CDR3 sequence is CSVGYPSYEQYF. In DNA form, the CDR3 reads TGCAGCGTTGGATACCCTAGCTACGAGCAGTACTTC. The genes are TRBV29-1 and TRBJ2-4; D is unresolved. The J call may be incorrect, as the DNA end agrees better with TRBJ2-7. The CDR3 totals 12 residues. Germline-derived CDR1 and CDR2 are SQVTM and ANQGSEA.

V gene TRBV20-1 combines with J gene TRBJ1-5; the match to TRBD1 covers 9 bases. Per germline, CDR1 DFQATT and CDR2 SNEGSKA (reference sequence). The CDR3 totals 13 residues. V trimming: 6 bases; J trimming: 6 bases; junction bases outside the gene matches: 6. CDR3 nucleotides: TGCAGTGCCGGGACAGGGCTTAGTCAGCCCCAGCATTTT. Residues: CSAGTGLSQPQHF.

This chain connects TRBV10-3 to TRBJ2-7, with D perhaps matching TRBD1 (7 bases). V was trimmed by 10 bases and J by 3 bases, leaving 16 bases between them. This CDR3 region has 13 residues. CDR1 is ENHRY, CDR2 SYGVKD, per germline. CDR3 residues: CATMGRGDYEQYF. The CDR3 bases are TGTGCCACCATGGGCAGGGGGGACTACGAGCAGTACTTC.

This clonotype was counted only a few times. CDR3 residues: CASRLNNQPQHF. CDR3 coding DNA: TGTGCCAGCAGGCTGAACAATCAGCCCCAGCATTTT. The J gene is TRBJ1-5, the V gene TRBV12-3 or TRBV12-4, with D uncertain. Trimming removed 6 bases from V and 3 bases from J, with 6 bases in between. The CDR3 runs to 12 residues.

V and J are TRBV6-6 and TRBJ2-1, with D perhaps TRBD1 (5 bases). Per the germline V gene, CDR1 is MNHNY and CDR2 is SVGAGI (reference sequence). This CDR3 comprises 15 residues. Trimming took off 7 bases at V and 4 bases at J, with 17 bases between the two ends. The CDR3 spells CASINLPDRYNEQFF. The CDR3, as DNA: TGTGCCAGCATCAACCTACCCGACAGATACAATGAGCAGTTCTTC.

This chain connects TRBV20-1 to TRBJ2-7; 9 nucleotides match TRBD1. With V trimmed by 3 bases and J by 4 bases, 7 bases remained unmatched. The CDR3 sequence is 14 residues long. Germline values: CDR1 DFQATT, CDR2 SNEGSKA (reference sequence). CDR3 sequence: CSASSQGALYEQYF. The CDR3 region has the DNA TGCAGTGCTAGTTCACAGGGGGCTTTATACGAGCAGTACTTC.

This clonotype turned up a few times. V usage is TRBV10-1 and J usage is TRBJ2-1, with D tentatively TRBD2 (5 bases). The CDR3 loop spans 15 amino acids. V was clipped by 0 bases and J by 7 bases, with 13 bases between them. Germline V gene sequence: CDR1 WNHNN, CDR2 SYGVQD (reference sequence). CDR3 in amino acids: CASSESGNRRNEQFF. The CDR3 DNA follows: TGCGCCAGCAGTGAGTCGGGGAATAGGAGGAATGAGCAGTTCTTC.

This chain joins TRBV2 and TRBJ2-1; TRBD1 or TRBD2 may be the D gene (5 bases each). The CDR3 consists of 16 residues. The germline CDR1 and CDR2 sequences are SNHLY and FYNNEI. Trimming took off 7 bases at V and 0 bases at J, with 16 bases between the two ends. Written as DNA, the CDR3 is TGTGCCAGCACCCTAGAGGGAGACAGCTCCTACAATGAGCAGTTCTTC. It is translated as CASTLEGDSSYNEQFF.

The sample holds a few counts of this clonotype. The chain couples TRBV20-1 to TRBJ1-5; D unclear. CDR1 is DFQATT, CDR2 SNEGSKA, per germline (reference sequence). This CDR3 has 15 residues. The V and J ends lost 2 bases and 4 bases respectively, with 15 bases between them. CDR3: CSARFGLAINQPQHF. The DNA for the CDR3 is TGCAGTGCTAGATTTGGGCTGGCAATTAATCAGCCCCAGCATTTT.

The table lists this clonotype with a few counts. The CDR3 DNA reads as TGCAGTGCTAGAGCTGGGACTAGCGGGTTATACGAGCAGTACTTC. Its translation is CSARAGTSGLYEQYF. The chain couples TRBV20-1 to TRBJ2-7; 12 bases fit TRBD2. In germline, CDR1 is DFQATT, CDR2 SNEGSKA (reference sequence). The V and J ends lost 1 base and 4 bases, in that order; junction bases with no gene match: 5. The CDR3 has 15 residues.